Here is one T cell receptor beta chain with its context. Its target is not known. The data belong to a study of shared clonotypes between healthy human individuals. Study-level results: Unshared clonotypes carried lower generation probabilities than those common to all four donors. Large sequencing depth failed to make sorted-subset sequencing complete, rarefaction showed.

Genomic DNA per cell subset filled all wells of several immunoSEQ plates. As originally analysed: ImmunoSEQ junction-only sequences lacked quality scores, so their filtering differed. The method was immunoSEQ multiplex PCR; TCRdb's version includes in-frame clones alone and lacks a portion of them. The DNA was the basis for D and trimming; V, J and clone size are from that table. The sample shows millions of clones, roughly 95% of them seen only once. With V trimmed by 2 bases and J by 10 bases, 3 bases remained unmatched. The CDR3 length is 12 residues. Germline loops: CDR1 ENHRY, CDR2 SYGVKD. The sequenced sample was naive CD4+ T cells sorted from blood. The subset was: CD45RA+ positively selected. This sequence originates from a man aged 18 to 30 in good health. The chain is built from TRBV10-3 and TRBJ1-2; TRBD1 aligns across 8 bases. The CDR3, as DNA: TGTGCCATCAGTGAGCGGACAGGGACCTACACCTTC. Translating gives CAISERTGTYTF.